This T cell receptor (beta chain) was found in a study of T cell responses to AZD1222 COVID-19 vaccine. The CDR3 sequence is 10 residues long. Trimming took 6 bases from V and 8 from J, leaving 10 bases between them. Germline lookup yields CDR1 DFQATT and CDR2 SNEGSKA (reference sequence). Only in-frame clones appear in the TCRdb table, and some are missing; sequencing was by immunoSEQ multiplex PCR. In the table there are more than 150,000 clones, about 92% of which are singletons. This rearrangement joins TRBV20-1 to TRBJ1-2; the D gene is possibly TRBD1 (6 bases). The source material was peripheral blood, sampled on day 0 of AZD1222 vaccination. The source is an adult in good health. The CDR3 reads CSAQGFGYTF. The CDR3 bases are TGCAGTGCCCAGGGGTTCGGCTACACCTTC.